These 15 T cell receptor beta chains originate from one sample sequenced in a study of shared clonotypes between healthy human individuals. Data came from immunoSEQ multiplex PCR; TCRdb stores just in-frame clones and leaves some out. The sample lists about 2.3 million clones, around 93% occurring once. The sequenced sample consisted of naive CD4+ T cells from PBMCs. Subset defined: CD45RA+ positively selected. The receptors derive from a man aged 18 to 29 in good health. Some clones in this sample may be carry-over from other donors' samples.

This rearrangement joins TRBV5-4 to TRBJ2-1; 7 bases line up with TRBD2. Germline loops: CDR1 SGHNT, CDR2 YYREEE (reference sequence). This CDR3 is 16 amino acids long. Trimming removed 0 bases from V and 5 bases from J; junction bases left unmatched: 8. The CDR3 coding sequence is TGTGCCAGCAGCTTGGGAGGTACTAGCGAGAACAATGAGCAGTTCTTC. It specifies CASSLGGTSENNEQFF.

The rearrangement links TRBV11-2 to TRBJ1-1; the D is unclear. Germline lookup yields CDR1 SGHAT and CDR2 FQNNGV. This CDR3 is 18 amino acids long. Trimming cost V 3 bases and J 1 base, with 21 bases left between them. CDR3: CASSFDLASLGGNTEAFF. For the CDR3, the DNA is TGTGCCAGCAGCTTTGATCTTGCGTCCTTAGGAGGGAACACTGAAGCTTTCTTT.

Remarks on this clone: This sample includes further DNA sequences coding for the same CDR3. The rearrangement uses TRBV28 and TRBJ2-2; the D is unclear. Trimming cost V 3 bases and J 6 bases, with 5 bases left between them. Germline CDR1 reads MDHEN; CDR2 reads SYDVKM. The CDR3 is made up of 12 amino acids. In DNA, the CDR3 is TGTGCCAGCAGTTTGGTATCCGGGGAGCTGTTTTTT. Protein product: CASSLVSGELFF.

In the case of this clone: Different DNA sequences within this sample yield the same CDR3. The chain recombines TRBV28 with TRBJ1-2; D remains ambiguous. Germline CDR1 is MDHEN and CDR2 is SYDVKM. This CDR3 is built from 14 residues. V lost 1 base, J lost 2 bases, and 8 bases lay in between. CDR3 coding DNA: TGTGCCAGCAGTTTATTGGCGGGCAACTATGGCTACACCTTC. Protein sequence: CASSLLAGNYGYTF.

The chain links TRBV5-1 to TRBJ2-1; 14 bases are a match to TRBD2. The CDR3 is made up of 15 amino acids. Germline CDR1 SGHRS, CDR2 YFSETQ. The V gene end was trimmed by 0 bases and the J gene end by 13 bases; junction bases not matched to a gene: 6. The CDR3 DNA is TGCGCCAGCAGCTTGGCTGGGACTAGCGGGAGCTTTCAGTTCTTC. Protein: CASSLAGTSGSFQFF.

This clone was counted between two and nine times. This chain connects TRBV4-1 to TRBJ1-5; D not certain. Trimming pared 4 bases from V and 0 bases from J, leaving 13 bases between. The germline V gene has CDR1 MGHRA and CDR2 YSYEKL. CDR3 size: 16 residues. This CDR3 reads CASSPRSWGSNQPQHF. The DNA of the CDR3 is TGCGCCAGCAGCCCCAGAAGTTGGGGTAGCAATCAGCCCCAGCATTTT.

This chain uses TRBV18 with TRBJ2-3; weak D call: TRBD1 (5 bases). Germline CDR1 is KGHSH and CDR2 is LQKENI. This CDR3 has 15 residues. Trimming took 2 bases from V and 3 from J, leaving 12 bases between them. CDR3 sequence: CASSPVAGPTDTQYF. The CDR3, as DNA: TGTGCCAGCTCACCAGTGGCAGGGCCTACAGATACGCAGTATTTT. Looking up the rest from reference TRBV18 and TRBJ2-3 gives the full variable domain: NAGVMQNPRHLVRRRGQEARLRCSPMKGHSHVYWYRQLPEEGLKFMVYLQKENIIDESGMPKERFSAEFPKEGPSILRIQQVVRGDSAAYFCASSPVAGPTDTQYFGPGTRLTVL.

The genes are TRBV2 and TRBJ2-1; D is possibly TRBD1 or TRBD2 (5 bases each). Germline assignment: CDR1 SNHLY and CDR2 FYNNEI. Trimming took off 2 bases at V and 2 bases at J, with 13 bases between the two ends. The CDR3 consists of 16 residues. CDR3 nucleotide sequence: TGTGCCAGCAGTGAAAAGGGGCAGGAGGCCTACAATGAGCAGTTCTTC. It is translated as CASSEKGQEAYNEQFF. The full variable domain, its missing parts supplied by reference TRBV2 and TRBJ2-1, is EPEVTQTPSHQVTQMGQEVILRCVPISNHLYFYWYRQILGQKVEFLVSFYNNEISEKSEIFDDQFSVERPDGSNFTLKIRSTKLEDSAMYFCASSEKGQEAYNEQFFGPGTRLTVL.

The chain is built from TRBV2 and TRBJ2-4; no reliable D call. V lost 3 bases, J lost 1 base, and 16 bases lay in between. Germline V gives CDR1 SNHLY, CDR2 FYNNEI. The CDR3 consists of 17 residues. CDR3 DNA sequence: TGTGCCAGCAGTGATGATCCAGGACGAATCGCCAAAAACATTCAGTACTTC. Translation gives CASSDDPGRIAKNIQYF.

The J gene is TRBJ1-4, the V gene TRBV18; no reliable D call. Germline lookup yields CDR1 KGHSH and CDR2 LQKENI. This CDR3 has 16 residues. Trimming pared 4 bases from V and 7 bases from J, leaving 19 bases between. In DNA form, the CDR3 reads TGTGCCAGCTCACTTTTAGTGGCTGGGTCGGCTGAAAAACTGTTTTTT. This translates into CASSLLVAGSAEKLFF.

V usage is TRBV30 and J usage is TRBJ2-5, with TRBD1 matching 7 bases. J gave up 5 bases and V 2 bases, and 11 bases lay outside the gene matches. Per the germline V gene, CDR1 is GTSNPN and CDR2 is SVGIG (reference sequence). This CDR3 is built from 15 residues. The CDR3 nucleotides read TGTGCCTGGAGTCTAAAACAGGGGCGAGGGGAGACCCAGTACTTC. It yields the protein CAWSLKQGRGETQYF.

V usage is TRBV11-2 and J usage is TRBJ2-3; 8 bases are shared with TRBD2. Trimming took 3 bases from V and 0 from J; bases not matched to a gene: 5. CDR3 length: 16 amino acids. Germline-derived CDR1 and CDR2 are SGHAT and FQNNGV. CDR3: CASSLRERGSTDTQYF. Written as DNA, the CDR3 is TGTGCCAGCAGCTTGAGGGAGCGGGGGAGCACAGATACGCAGTATTTT.

To note about this clone: One junction end disagrees with the germline gene, perhaps due to a read error. The V and J genes are TRBV25-1 and TRBJ2-2; D gene uncertain. The CDR3 loop spans 12 amino acids. Per germline, CDR1 MGHDK and CDR2 SYGVNS. The CDR3 is CASSEWSGELFF. The CDR3 DNA is TGTGCCAGCAGCGAATGGAGCGGGGAGCTGTTTTTT.

The chain recombines TRBV6-6 with TRBJ2-2; D remains unclear. This CDR3 has 15 residues. Looked up from germline, CDR1 is MNHNY and CDR2 is SVGAGI (reference sequence). Trimming took off 2 bases at V and 3 bases at J, with 10 bases between the two ends. CDR3 nucleotides: TGTGCCAGCAGTTACAGATCCGCTGACACCGGGGAGCTGTTTTTT. Translating gives CASSYRSADTGELFF.

This clone is a singleton in its sample. The chain joins TRBV5-6 to TRBJ2-1, with 11 bases identical to TRBD2. In germline, CDR1 is SGHDT, CDR2 YYEEEE. CDR3 length: 14 residues. Germline trimming cut 4 bases from V and 7 bases from J; bases unmatched to any gene: 4. CDR3 DNA sequence: TGTGCCAGCAGCCCGAGACTAGCGGGAAATGAGCAGTTCTTC. Translating it yields CASSPRLAGNEQFF.